The text below deals with one TCR beta chain. The antigen it recognizes is unknown. Base qualities are missing; no much larger clone stands one base away. V was cut back by 10 bases and J by 0 bases, leaving a gap of 13 bases between them. Taken from the germline V gene, the CDR1 and CDR2 loops are SNHLY and FYNNEI. Including the terminal cysteine and phenylalanine, the CDR3 comprises 13 residues. Here the CDR3 DNA is all that survives: 39 bases in frame from base 1. The sample is drawn from a study of shared clonotypes between healthy human individuals (dated by TCRdb to 2020 to 2021). Study-wide context: The cohort comprised a couple of women and a few men aged 18 to 49 years. For each donor, CD4 naive and CD4 memory were each run on three plates, CD8 naive on two plates, and CD8 memory on one plate. Blood TCR repertoires of five healthy adults were deeply sequenced to estimate repertoire size and the extent of clonotype sharing between individuals. Libraries were prepared and TCR repertoires were sequenced by different laboratories using diverse techniques, in order to increase sequencing depth and limit assay-specific biases. Each donor's leukapheresis produced roughly between roughly 0.85 and 9.5 billion PBMCs.

TCR CDR3 regions were amplified from genomic DNA by multiplex PCR using the deep immunoSEQ assay. Genomic DNA extracted from each cell subset was distributed evenly over all wells of several immunoSEQ 96-well plates, and each plate served as one replicate. For sorted subsets, approximately 210 ng genomic DNA, equal to tens of thousands of T cell genomes, was loaded into each replicate PCR. Purified libraries were quantified with a Qubit 3.0 fluorometer, sized on a Bioanalyzer 2100, and re-quantified with the KAPA Library Quantification kit. Every immunoSEQ 96-well plate was sequenced on a dedicated single-read 150-cycle Illumina NextSeq 550 flow cell. As for the original processing: Because the immunoSEQ output held only junctional sequences and lacked quality scores, the filtering could not match the filtering applied to full-length reads. Sequences were annotated with PyIR, a Python wrapper for IgBLAST v1.9, using IMGT germline references to assign V/J genes and CDR3. Reads with weak V/J assignments (E-value above 1e-6), missing CDR3, stop codons, out-of-frame junctions, or ambiguous translated residues were removed. V3J clonotypes were defined as sequences sharing the same inferred V gene, J gene, and CDR3 amino acid sequence. Percentage overlap between repertoires was computed as shared unique clonotypes divided by the size of the smaller repertoire. Repertoire richness was assessed with RTK rarefaction, the Chao1 estimator, and Recon v2.1 estimates of unobserved clonotypes. OLGA was used to compute generation probabilities for all TCRbeta clonotypes that the gDNA method yielded from a handful of donors. TCRdb retrieved this table from immuneACCESS and kept in-frame rearrangements only. Not all clones are present; in checked studies, unresolved V genes account for under half, and no reason is known for the remainder. That table is the source of V, J and clone size, and D and trimming were worked out from the DNA. This sample is represented by about 2,200,000 clones; just over 90% of them were singletons. Of the sample, 1.5% to 2% falls within the top ten clones.

Broad study findings and their caveats: Pairwise subsampling led to the expectation that sequencing depth would affect the degree of clonotype sharing among donors. Clonotypes shared by all four sorted-subset donors showed higher generation probabilities than non-shared clonotypes. Because the study included a small number of donors, the genetic and exposure-history diversity represented was limited. When four donors were compared, the shared fraction of clonotypes was 5% to 6.5% for naive CD4, approximately 3.5% for naive CD8, about 2.5% for memory CD4, and less than 0.45% for memory CD8. Sampling was restricted to blood, and TCR repertoires in tissues likely differ from the TCR repertoires found in blood. Rarefaction of sorted-subset datasets indicated incomplete sequencing despite the large sequencing depth. Estimated clonotype richness was generally larger for naive than for memory subsets.

CD8 naive samples were obtained by positive selection for CCR7 among CD45RO-negative cells, yielding a CD45RA+CCR7+ population from which TemRA cells were excluded. The donors were healthy, HIV-negative adults who had no recently reported acute infections or vaccinations. Every donor was a Caucasian adult living in Nashville, Tennessee, USA. Blood was obtained by leukapheresis, after which PBMCs were separated by Ficoll-Histopaque density gradient centrifugation and cryopreserved in liquid nitrogen vapor phase. Purity and quantity of every magnetically sorted T cell population were checked by analytical flow cytometry. Genomic DNA was isolated from every sorted fraction and measured by UV absorbance on a Nanodrop 2000c.

The specimen was naive CD8+ T cells from PBMCs. The cell subset or site tag for this specimen amounts to: CD45RA+CCR7+. The rearrangement combines TRBV2 with TRBJ2-7; there is no confident call for the D gene. This clonotype was obtained from a man between 18 and 35 years old in good health. Some clones in this sample may be carry-over from other donors' samples. The CDR3 amino acid sequence is: CATDISISYEQYF. The DNA reads as follows: TGTGCCACCGACATATCGATCTCCTACGAGCAGTACTTC.